A single sample is the source of the 3 T cell receptor beta chains below, sequenced in a study of blood T cell repertoires in COVID-19. The repertoire was sequenced with immunoSEQ multiplex PCR; TCRdb's copy has only in-frame clones and lacks some. The sample lists about 40,000 clones, approximately 90% occurring once. Sequencing was done on a sample of peripheral blood. The receptors stem from a man over 45 with active COVID-19.

The chain employs TRBV28 and TRBJ2-7; maybe TRBD2 (6 bases). The V gene lost 3 bases and the J gene lost 3 bases, with 12 bases spanning the gap. Germline V gene sequence: CDR1 MDHEN, CDR2 SYDVKM. The CDR3 has 14 amino acids. The CDR3 spells CASSFFERVYEQYF. CDR3 nucleotide sequence: TGTGCCAGCAGTTTTTTCGAGCGGGTCTACGAGCAGTACTTC.

The chain uses TRBV6-1 and TRBJ2-7; weak D call: TRBD1 (5 bases). Germline CDR1 is MNHNS and CDR2 is SASEGT. CDR3 length equals 13 residues. V dropped 1 base and J dropped 6 bases, with 10 bases sitting between them. This CDR3 is CASSEGAGPEQYF. As DNA, the CDR3 is TGTGCCAGCAGTGAAGGGGCAGGGCCCGAGCAGTACTTC.

The chain has TRBV5-1 and TRBJ2-1; D possibly corresponds to TRBD2 (6 bases). The germline V gene encodes CDR1 SGHRS and CDR2 YFSETQ. With 7 bases removed from V and 0 bases from J, the gap between germline ends came to 14 bases. The CDR3 runs 15 residues. The CDR3 DNA follows: TGCGCCAGCGTCTATCAGGGAGGCTCCTACAATGAGCAGTTCTTC. Protein: CASVYQGGSYNEQFF.